Here is one TCR beta chain with its context. What it recognizes is unknown. The data were produced by immunoSEQ multiplex PCR, yet TCRdb's version contains in-frame clones alone and is incomplete. In the table there are approximately 130,000 clones, more than 80% of which are singletons. This entry belongs to a study of graft-versus-host responses after intestinal transplantation. Study details: Each recipient received anti-thymocyte globulin induction, then tacrolimus and steroids for approximately three years.

Germline CDR1 and CDR2: SGHRS and YFSETQ. Trimming cost V 4 bases and J 0 bases, with 11 bases left between them. The CDR3 is made up of 14 amino acids. This receptor was identified in a human donor who received an intestinal transplant. The chain uses TRBV5-1 and TRBJ2-7; D is perhaps TRBD1 or TRBD2 (5 bases each). Sequenced here: unstimulated CD4+ T cells sorted from spleen or lymph node cells, sampled before intestinal transplant. This CDR3 is CASSTGTVSYEQYF. As DNA, the CDR3 is TGCGCCAGCAGCACCGGGACGGTCTCCTACGAGCAGTACTTC.